This entry concerns a single TCR beta chain. Its cognate antigen is unknown. Using immunoSEQ multiplex PCR, the repertoire was profiled, and TCRdb retains in-frame clones only, with some absent. This sample has over 70,000 clones, with around 86% found just once. The CDR3 runs to 20 residues. Germline CDR1 reads SGDLS; CDR2 reads YYNGEE. The ends lost 2 bases at V and 5 bases at J; junction bases unmatched: 18. The sample is drawn from a study of graft-versus-host responses after intestinal transplantation. Study at large: Multivisceral, liver-intestinal, or isolated intestinal grafts were transplanted into recipients. Following induction with anti-thymocyte globulin, all recipients were given tacrolimus and steroids for about 3 years. The study, taken as a whole, reports: There were GvH clones found in recipient marrow, and some of them appeared first in ileum or blood. Allografts from individuals with graft-donor T cell macrochimerism displayed high graft-versus-host to host-versus-graft clonal ratios.

The sequence was collected from a human donor who received an intestinal transplant. The chain is built from TRBV9 and TRBJ2-5, with TRBD2 matching over 13 bases. The sequenced sample was unstimulated CD8+ T cells sorted from spleen or lymph node cells, obtained before intestinal transplant. The CDR3, as DNA: TGTGCCAGCAGCGTCGAGGCAGGACTAGCGGGAGACGTTACGCGGGAGACCCAGTACTTC. It encodes CASSVEAGLAGDVTRETQYF.